What follows are 13 T cell receptor beta chains derived from one specimen sequenced in a study of cytomegalovirus exposure and HLA in healthy donors. Researchers ran the PCR with 60 Vbeta and 13 Jbeta primers. Assay: immunoSEQ multiplex PCR; the TCRdb copy retains only in-frame clones and omits some. The sample includes roughly 140,000 clones, over 60% of them seen just once. The sample was PBMCs. The receptors come from a woman in her 30s in good health and CMV-seronegative.

The chain recombines TRBV5-1 with TRBJ2-1; 8 bases map to TRBD1. Germline values: CDR1 SGHRS, CDR2 YFSETQ. Trimming at V came to 2 bases and at J to 8 bases, leaving 3 bases not matched to a gene. CDR3 length: 13 amino acids. CDR3 residues: CASSLQGVDEQFF. The CDR3 DNA sequence: TGCGCCAGCAGCTTACAGGGGGTCGATGAGCAGTTCTTC.

This clone was counted between two and nine times. Here the CDR3 reads CASSYSRTVLTDTQYF. The CDR3 DNA is TGTGCCAGCAGTTACTCCCGGACAGTACTCACAGATACGCAGTATTTT. The chain couples TRBV6-5 to TRBJ2-3; possible D gene TRBD1, 6 bases. The V and J ends lost 0 bases and 2 bases respectively, with 12 bases between them. The CDR3 length is 16 residues. Looked up from germline, CDR1 is MNHEY and CDR2 is SVGAGI.

This chain connects TRBV19 to TRBJ1-2; the match to TRBD1 covers 7 bases. V shed 6 bases and J 1 base; nucleotides not matched to a gene: 8. The germline V gene has CDR1 LNHDA and CDR2 SQIVND (reference sequence). The CDR3 covers 15 residues. CDR3 sequence: CASRRDRTNNYGYTF. CDR3 nucleotide sequence: TGTGCCAGTAGAAGGGACAGAACCAATAACTATGGCTACACCTTC.

The chain joins TRBV19 to TRBJ1-2; the match to TRBD1 covers 7 bases. The CDR3 sequence is 14 residues long. CDR1 is LNHDA and CDR2 is SQIVND in the germline V gene (reference sequence). The V segment lost 4 bases and the J segment 3 bases; nucleotides outside the gene matches: 5. Written as DNA, the CDR3 is TGTGCCAGTAGTAGAAGGGGGCTGGACTATGGCTACACCTTC. Translated: CASSRRGLDYGYTF.

Here the CDR3 reads CASSLRAGGTGELFF. The CDR3, as DNA: TGTGCCAGCAGCTTGAGGGCAGGGGGCACCGGGGAGCTGTTTTTT. V gene TRBV5-4 combines with J gene TRBJ2-2; TRBD1 matches 7 bases. CDR3 length equals 15 residues. The V and J ends lost 1 base and 4 bases, in that order; junction bases with no gene match: 4. From germline, CDR1 is SGHNT and CDR2 YYREEE (reference sequence).

The genes are TRBV4-1 and TRBJ2-5; D is perhaps TRBD2 (6 bases). The CDR3 spans 18 residues. V lost 4 bases to trimming and J lost 1 base, with 22 bases between them. Per the germline V gene, CDR1 is MGHRA and CDR2 is YSYEKL. CDR3 bases: TGCGCCAGCAGCCGAGAGGGGCCTAAGCGGGCGCCCCAAGAGACCCAGTACTTC. Its protein product is CASSREGPKRAPQETQYF.

V is TRBV6-1 and J is TRBJ2-7, with 7 bases lining up with TRBD1. Germline values: CDR1 MNHNS, CDR2 SASEGT. J gave up 3 bases and V 3 bases, and 8 bases lay outside the gene matches. The CDR3 contains 15 residues. The DNA for the CDR3 is TGTGCCAGCAGTGATACCCCGGCAGGGGGCTACGAGCAGTACTTC. This gives the protein CASSDTPAGGYEQYF.

The chain uses TRBV6-5 and TRBJ2-7; 9 bases match TRBD1. The CDR3 has 14 amino acids. Germline CDR1 and CDR2: MNHEY and SVGAGI. V was pared by 6 bases and J by 6 bases, with 9 bases of the junction left unmatched. CDR3 region: CASRKGQGLGEQYF. DNA of the CDR3: TGTGCCAGCAGGAAGGGACAGGGTCTTGGCGAGCAGTACTTC.

In its sample, this clone was seen once. This chain connects TRBV5-1 to TRBJ2-6; D is unresolved. Germline CDR1 reads SGHRS; CDR2 reads YFSETQ. The CDR3 extends over 18 amino acids. The V end lost 4 bases, the J end lost 2 bases, and 19 bases lay between the germline ends. CDR3 DNA sequence: TGCGCCAGCAGCACCCCATCGCAGGCGTACACTGGGGCCAACGTCCTGACTTTC. Protein product: CASSTPSQAYTGANVLTF.

This rearrangement joins TRBV7-2 to TRBJ2-2; no clear D. The length of the CDR3 is 13 residues. Trimming pared 5 bases from V and 4 bases from J, leaving 8 bases between. Germline V gene lookup returns CDR1 SGHTA and CDR2 FQGNSA. CDR3 DNA sequence: TGTGCCAGCAGCCCTTATCTCACCGGGGAGCTGTTTTTT. The encoded protein is CASSPYLTGELFF. Based on the CDR3 plus reference TRBV7-2 and TRBJ2-2, the full variable domain is GAGVSQSPSNKVTEKGKDVELRCDPISGHTALYWYRQSLGQGLEFLIYFQGNSAPDKSGLPSDRFSAERTGGSVSTLTIQRTQQEDSAVYLCASSPYLTGELFFGEGSRLTVL.

The rearrangement links TRBV2 to TRBJ1-2, with 7 bases lining up with TRBD1. The CDR3 length is 12 residues. CDR1 and CDR2 (germline): SNHLY, FYNNEI. V lost 7 bases, J lost 3 bases, and 2 bases stayed unmatched. The CDR3 region is CASTGTDYGYTF. The CDR3 DNA sequence: TGTGCCAGCACGGGGACAGACTATGGCTACACCTTC.

Only one count was recorded for this clone. The chain carries TRBV27 and TRBJ2-7; a weak D match, TRBD1 (5 bases). This CDR3 is 13 amino acids long. Germline CDR1 MNHEY, CDR2 SMNVEV (reference sequence). Trimming cost V 4 bases and J 2 bases, with 9 bases left between them. CDR3 amino acids: CASSSDNTYEQYF. DNA for the CDR3: TGTGCCAGCAGTTCGGACAATACCTACGAGCAGTACTTC.

The J gene is TRBJ1-5, the V gene TRBV5-6; 11 positions match TRBD1. Per the germline V gene, CDR1 is SGHDT and CDR2 is YYEEEE. V lost 3 bases, J lost 6 bases, and 2 bases stayed unmatched. The CDR3 loop spans 14 amino acids. The CDR3 loop is CASSWTGGSQPQHF. The CDR3 nucleotides read TGTGCCAGCAGCTGGACAGGGGGCAGTCAGCCCCAGCATTTT.